Below, one T cell receptor (beta chain) is given with its context. This sample is part of a study of blood T cell repertoires in COVID-19. Study in general: Material from acute and convalescent COVID-19 was sourced from the United States, Italy and Spain.

Authors' methods: Nucleated cell counts were estimated from reference gene primer amplification. Profiled with immunoSEQ multiplex PCR; TCRdb holds only in-frame clones, not every one. The DNA gave D and trimming, while V, J and clone size come from that table. The table includes roughly 670,000 clones, approximately 90% detected once. The receptor comes from a woman between 18 and 30 years old with acute or convalescent COVID-19. The sample taken for sequencing was peripheral blood.

CDR3 amino acids: CASSFHPTGDGSQPQHF. In DNA, the CDR3 is TGTGCCAGCAGTTTTCATCCGACAGGGGACGGGAGTCAGCCCCAGCATTTT. The chain carries TRBV7-2 and TRBJ1-5, with 8 nucleotides matching TRBD1. CDR3 length: 17 amino acids. V shed 6 bases and J 6 bases; nucleotides not matched to a gene: 16. Germline V lookup: CDR1 SGHTA, CDR2 FQGNSA.